What follows are 18 T cell receptor beta chains derived from one specimen sequenced in a study of CD4 T cells in relation to SARS-CoV-2 and coronaviruses. The table came from immunoSEQ multiplex PCR; TCRdb's copy has only in-frame clones and leaves some out. The sample carries about 36,000 clones, 70% to 85% recorded once. Their antigen targets remain unknown. Sequenced sample: memory CD4+ T cells from PBMCs, cultured in vitro. The receptors shown here come from an adult with COVID-19.

The genes are TRBV19 and TRBJ2-1; no firm D call. The CDR3 is 13 residues long. V was trimmed by 9 bases and J by 12 bases, leaving 21 bases between them. Per germline, CDR1 LNHDA and CDR2 SQIVND (reference sequence). This CDR3 is CASRKVVLRGQFF. The CDR3 nucleotides are TGTGCCAGCCGTAAAGTCGTACTTCGAGGGCAGTTCTTC.

The chain recombines TRBV9 with TRBJ2-5; TRBD2 matches 12 bases. V shed 0 bases and J 2 bases; nucleotides not matched to a gene: 5. CDR1 is SGDLS, CDR2 YYNGEE, per germline. The CDR3 is 17 residues long. CDR3 DNA: TGTGCCAGCAGCGTAGGGGTCCTAGCGGGAGGGCAAGAGACCCAGTACTTC. This encodes CASSVGVLAGGQETQYF.

This chain links TRBV29-1 with TRBJ1-2, with D tentatively TRBD1 (6 bases). This CDR3 comprises 11 residues. V lost 4 bases and J lost 8, with 11 bases in between. CDR1 and CDR2 (germline): SQVTM, ANQGSEA. The CDR3 DNA reads TGCAGCGTTGTGGGGGGCCAGGGCTACACCTTC. It codes for CSVVGGQGYTF.

The chain is built from TRBV7-8 and TRBJ2-1; D remains unclear. V dropped 3 bases and J dropped 0 bases, with 9 bases sitting between them. The CDR3 length is 15 residues. The V gene's germline CDR1 is SGHVS and CDR2 FQNEAQ. The DNA of the CDR3 is TGTGCCAGCAGCTTTGCACTAACCTCCTACAATGAGCAGTTCTTC. It codes for CASSFALTSYNEQFF.

The chain employs TRBV5-4 and TRBJ2-7; 11 bases line up with TRBD2. V shed 4 bases and J 0 bases; nucleotides not matched to a gene: 18. The CDR3 spans 20 residues. Germline lookup yields CDR1 SGHNT and CDR2 YYREEE (reference sequence). The CDR3 spells CASSHVRGLAALSGSYEQYF. In nucleotides, the CDR3 is TGTGCCAGCAGCCACGTTAGGGGACTAGCGGCCCTCAGCGGCTCCTACGAGCAGTACTTC.

This rearrangement joins TRBV25-1 to TRBJ2-2; 8 nucleotides align to TRBD2. Germline V lookup: CDR1 MGHDK, CDR2 SYGVNS. There are 17 residues in the CDR3. The ends lost 2 bases at V and 4 bases at J; junction bases unmatched: 9. CDR3 nucleotide sequence: TGTGCCAGCAGTGAAAGAAGCGGGAGTTGGGCCACCGGGGAGCTGTTTTTT. Residues: CASSERSGSWATGELFF.

The gene calls are TRBV7-3 and TRBJ1-1; maybe TRBD1 (5 bases). CDR3 length equals 14 residues. The germline gives CDR1 SGHTA, CDR2 FQGTGA. Deletions cut 2 bases from V and 10 bases from J, with 17 bases between. As DNA, the CDR3 is TGTGCCAGCAGCTTAGGGGCCGGCGAAGGTGGAGCTTTCTTT. This codes for CASSLGAGEGGAFF.

The CDR3 loop reads CASSPRGRGRQGRNEQYF. CDR3 DNA sequence: TGTGCCAGCAGCCCAAGGGGGAGGGGGAGACAGGGTCGGAACGAGCAGTACTTC. V is TRBV13 and J is TRBJ2-7, with D possibly called TRBD1 or TRBD2 (7 bases each). CDR3 length equals 18 residues. Looked up from germline, CDR1 is PRHDT and CDR2 is FYEKMQ (reference sequence). V was clipped by 5 bases and J by 5 bases, with 28 bases between them.

This sequence joins TRBV7-9 and TRBJ1-5; tentative D call: TRBD1 (6 bases). Between the trimmed V and J ends, which lost 1 base and 3 bases, there was a span of 13 bases. Germline V gene lookup returns CDR1 SEHNR and CDR2 FQNEAQ (reference sequence). CDR3 length: 16 amino acids. The CDR3 sequence: CASSLGPGDSNQPQHF. The DNA for the CDR3 is TGTGCCAGCAGCTTAGGGCCAGGGGACTCCAATCAGCCCCAGCATTTT.

The J gene is TRBJ2-7, the V gene TRBV6-6; D is undetermined. The germline CDR1 and CDR2 sequences are MNHNY and SVGAGI (reference sequence). The CDR3 sequence is 13 residues long. The V end was cut by 2 bases, the J end by 2 bases, with 7 bases between. The CDR3 sequence: CASSYARTYEQYF. CDR3 coding DNA: TGTGCCAGCAGTTACGCCAGAACCTACGAGCAGTACTTC.

This chain joins TRBV7-2 and TRBJ2-3; D may be TRBD1 or TRBD2 (7 bases each). This CDR3 comprises 16 residues. Trimming cost V 4 bases and J 10 bases, with 24 bases left between them. Germline V gives CDR1 SGHTA, CDR2 FQGNSA. The CDR3 coding sequence is TGTGCCAGCAGCTCGCAGACAGGGAGACAAGGGGGGGCGCAGTATTTT. Its translation: CASSSQTGRQGGAQYF.

The CDR3 spells CASSLGTDTQYF. The DNA for the CDR3 is TGTGCCAGCAGCTTAGGAACAGATACGCAGTATTTT. The chain couples TRBV7-3 to TRBJ2-3; no definite D call. CDR3 length: 12 residues. CDR1 is SGHTA, CDR2 FQGTGA, per germline. V shed 2 bases and J shed 3 bases, with 3 bases lying between them.

This clone turned up a few times. The chain combines TRBV18 with TRBJ2-1; 7 nucleotides line up with TRBD2. V trimming: 3 bases; J trimming: 0 bases; junction bases outside the gene matches: 5. CDR1 and CDR2 from the germline V gene are KGHSH and LQKENI. This CDR3 region has 16 residues. CDR3: CASSPDLAVSYNEQFF. For the CDR3, the DNA is TGTGCCAGCTCACCCGATCTAGCGGTCTCCTACAATGAGCAGTTCTTC.

V gene TRBV19 combines with J gene TRBJ2-3; 11 nucleotides agree with TRBD2. V shed 5 bases, J shed 0 bases, and the junction held 10 bases outside the gene matches. The CDR3 runs to 18 residues. Germline assignment: CDR1 LNHDA and CDR2 SQIVND (reference sequence). In DNA form, the CDR3 reads TGTGCCAGTAGTGGGGGGACTAGCGGAACCCCTAGCACAGATACGCAGTATTTT. Its translation: CASSGGTSGTPSTDTQYF.

The chain employs TRBV5-6 and TRBJ2-7; D is possibly TRBD2 (6 bases). Germline CDR1 is SGHDT and CDR2 is YYEEEE. CDR3 length equals 15 residues. Trimming cost V 0 bases and J 2 bases, with 12 bases left between them. CDR3 DNA: TGTGCCAGCAGCTTGGACGGGAGTGCCGCCTACGAGCAGTACTTC. The encoded protein is CASSLDGSAAYEQYF. The full variable domain, rest sourced from reference TRBV5-6 and TRBJ2-7, is DAGVTQSPTHLIKTRGQQVTLRCSPKSGHDTVSWYQQALGQGPQFIFQYYEEEERQRGNFPDRFSGHQFPNYSSELNVNALLLGDSALYLCASSLDGSAAYEQYFGPGTRLTVT.

The rearrangement links TRBV6-2 or TRBV6-3 to TRBJ2-3, with D perhaps TRBD1 (5 bases). The V gene lost 4 bases and the J gene lost 1 base, with 12 bases spanning the gap. In germline, CDR1 is MNHEY, CDR2 SVGEGT. This CDR3 comprises 15 residues. The chain's CDR3 is CASSLHTGGTDTQYF. DNA of the CDR3: TGTGCCAGCAGTTTACATACAGGTGGCACAGATACGCAGTATTTT.

The chain combines TRBV15 with TRBJ2-3; TRBD2 matches 10 bases. Germline values: CDR1 LNHNV, CDR2 YYDKDF (reference sequence). V was pared by 2 bases and J by 2 bases, with 10 bases of the junction left unmatched. This CDR3 comprises 18 residues. CDR3 DNA sequence: TGTGCCACCAGCAGAATTTTAGCGGGAGGCCTAGACACAGATACGCAGTATTTT. Amino acids: CATSRILAGGLDTDTQYF.

This clone was detected only a few times. This chain uses TRBV7-6 with TRBJ2-3; D possibly corresponds to TRBD1 (6 bases). CDR3 length: 15 residues. CDR1 is SGHVS, CDR2 FNYEAQ, per germline. The germline V and J ends were trimmed by 5 bases and 1 base, with 13 bases remaining between them. CDR3 residues: CASSQIGQRTDTQYF. The CDR3 DNA reads TGTGCCAGCAGCCAGATCGGACAGCGCACAGATACGCAGTATTTT.